These T cell receptor beta chains were read from a single sample in a study of cytomegalovirus exposure and HLA in healthy donors. TCRdb keeps only in-frame clones here, not all; method: immunoSEQ multiplex PCR. This sample has fewer than 90,000 clones, with 70% found just once. Source material: PBMCs. All receptors derive from a woman aged 45-65 years in good health and CMV-seropositive. Each CDR3 is given with its conserved first and last residue. Fields, in order: V gene, clone size, J gene, D gene, CDR3 protein, CDR3 DNA. The D gene is left open where the match is weak. Some rows have no size entry. The others give once, few or many, or a class for an expanded clone.

TRBV27	.	TRBJ1-2	.	CASSTAGLDGYTF	TGTGCCAGCAGTACCGCGGGTTTGGATGGCTACACCTTC
TRBV5-1	.	TRBJ2-7	TRBD2	CASSLAGLADTPYEQYF	TGCGCCAGCAGCTTGGCCGGACTAGCGGACACCCCCTACGAGCAGTACTTC
TRBV5-1	.	TRBJ2-3	TRBD1	CASTEGTDIYTDTQYF	TGCGCCAGCACAGAGGGGACAGACATATACACAGATACGCAGTATTTT
TRBV5-1	few	TRBJ1-3	.	CASSVGGQGGNTIYF	TGCGCCAGCAGCGTCGGGGGGCAGGGTGGAAACACCATATATTTT
TRBV19	.	TRBJ2-5	.	CASSLQAQETQYF	TGTGCCAGTAGTCTACAGGCCCAAGAGACCCAGTACTTC
TRBV5-1	.	TRBJ1-1	.	CASGSGVWVGMNTEAFF	TGCGCCAGCGGGTCAGGGGTATGGGTCGGGATGAACACTGAAGCTTTCTTT
TRBV5-1	few	TRBJ2-3	TRBD2	CASSLYGGSLYTDTQYF	TGCGCCAGCAGCTTGTACGGCGGGAGCCTTTACACAGATACGCAGTATTTT
TRBV7-2	.	TRBJ2-1	.	CASSLVSGPPRDEQFF	TGTGCCAGCAGCTTAGTGTCAGGCCCTCCTCGAGATGAGCAGTTCTTC
TRBV5-4	.	TRBJ1-6	.	CASTIYGVEGYHF	TGTGCCAGCACCATTTATGGAGTCGAGGGTTACCACTTT
TRBV7-6	.	TRBJ1-5	TRBD1	CASSPALGQGAAQPQHF	TGTGCCAGCAGCCCCGCGTTGGGACAGGGGGCTGCTCAGCCCCAGCATTTT
TRBV5-1	.	TRBJ2-3	.	CASSLGLGEADTQYF	TGCGCCAGCAGCTTGGGTTTAGGGGAGGCAGATACGCAGTATTTT
TRBV6-1	once	TRBJ1-4	.	CASSEVEKLFF	TGTGCCAGCAGTGAAGTAGAAAAACTGTTTTTT
TRBV27	.	TRBJ1-5	TRBD1	CASSREGANNQPQHF	TGTGCCAGCAGTCGTGAGGGGGCTAACAATCAGCCCCAGCATTTT
TRBV5-4	few	TRBJ1-4	.	CASSEKGVSTNEKLFF	TGTGCCAGCAGCGAGAAAGGGGTCTCAACTAATGAAAAACTGTTTTTT
TRBV2	few	TRBJ1-4	.	CASTLGGGKNEKLFF	TGTGCCAGCACCCTAGGAGGAGGCAAGAATGAAAAACTGTTTTTT
TRBV5-8	.	TRBJ2-7	TRBD2	CASSLSFWTSGTYEQYF	TGTGCCAGCAGCTTGAGTTTCTGGACTAGCGGAACCTACGAGCAGTACTTC
TRBV10-3	few	TRBJ1-6	TRBD1	CAASDRPNSPLHF	TGTGCCGCGTCGGACAGGCCAAATTCACCCCTCCACTTT
TRBV28	.	TRBJ2-7	TRBD1	CASSSPGQGAKEQYF	TGTGCCAGCAGCTCCCCGGGACAGGGGGCGAAAGAGCAGTACTTC
TRBV4-1	few	TRBJ2-5	TRBD1	CASSLLRQGRGETQYF	TGCGCCAGCAGCTTACTGCGACAGGGAAGAGGGGAGACCCAGTACTTC
TRBV28	few	TRBJ2-7	TRBD1	CASSSGQAWAYEQYF	TGTGCCAGCAGTTCCGGACAGGCCTGGGCCTACGAGCAGTACTTC
TRBV5-1	.	TRBJ1-5	TRBD1	CASSLGGQGNQPQHF	TGCGCCAGCAGCTTGGGTGGACAGGGGAATCAGCCCCAGCATTTT
TRBV6-8	once	TRBJ2-3	TRBD2	CASSYSPNSGTSGPLTDTQYF	TGTGCCAGCAGTTATAGTCCTAATTCGGGGACTAGCGGGCCACTCACAGATACGCAGTATTTT
TRBV5-1	.	TRBJ2-5	.	CASSLGPRGETQYF	TGCGCCAGCAGCTTGGGACCACGGGGAGAGACCCAGTACTTC
TRBV5-1	.	TRBJ1-2	.	CASSLVYSDYGYTF	TGCGCCAGCAGCTTGGTGTATAGTGACTATGGCTACACCTTC
TRBV11-2	.	TRBJ2-7	TRBD2	CASSRPRGAYEQYF	TGTGCCAGCAGTCGACCGCGGGGGGCATACGAGCAGTACTTC
TRBV25-1	few	TRBJ2-5	TRBD2	CASSPLAGGLETQYF	TGTGCCAGCAGCCCCCTAGCGGGGGGGCTTGAGACCCAGTACTTC
TRBV29-1	.	TRBJ2-1	.	CSAQSPRQSSYNEQFF	TGCAGCGCTCAATCCCCAAGACAAAGCTCCTACAATGAGCAGTTCTTC
TRBV18	.	TRBJ1-3	.	CASSPPVYSGNTIYF	TGTGCCAGCTCACCACCGGTCTACTCTGGAAACACCATATATTTT
TRBV7-2	.	TRBJ2-1	TRBD2	CASSLASGGPYEQFF	TGTGCCAGCAGCTTAGCTAGCGGGGGGCCCTATGAGCAGTTCTTC
TRBV27	.	TRBJ1-4	.	CASSSLGAGANEKLFF	TGTGCCAGCAGTTCCCTGGGGGCCGGGGCTAATGAAAAACTGTTTTTT
TRBV7-8	few	TRBJ1-2	TRBD1	CASSLGDRDFGYTF	TGTGCCAGCAGCTTAGGGGACAGGGATTTTGGCTACACCTTC
TRBV6-5	.	TRBJ2-3	TRBD2	CASKSSGGGTQYF	TGTGCCAGCAAATCCAGCGGGGGGGGAACGCAGTATTTT
TRBV5-4	.	TRBJ2-3	TRBD2	CASSSRTSGDPRRPDTQYF	TGTGCCAGCAGCTCCCGGACTAGCGGGGACCCCCGTCGCCCAGATACGCAGTATTTT
TRBV7-2	few	TRBJ2-2	TRBD2	CASSPGLADTGELFF	TGTGCCAGCAGCCCGGGACTAGCGGACACCGGGGAGCTGTTTTTT
TRBV10-1	.	TRBJ2-3	TRBD2	CASSPSGRPTDTQYF	TGCGCCAGCAGTCCTAGCGGGAGGCCCACAGATACGCAGTATTTT
TRBV9	.	TRBJ2-3	TRBD2	CASSVSTSGPLVGTDTQYF	TGTGCCAGCAGCGTATCCACTAGCGGCCCCCTCGTCGGCACAGATACGCAGTATTTT
TRBV28	.	TRBJ2-2	.	CASSWLVASGLTGELFF	TGTGCCAGCAGTTGGTTGGTAGCGTCGGGATTGACCGGGGAGCTGTTTTTT
TRBV30	.	TRBJ1-5	TRBD1	CAWSLTGDQPQHF	TGTGCCTGGAGTCTGACAGGGGATCAGCCCCAGCATTTT
TRBV7-9	few	TRBJ1-4	.	CASSSEWMDATNEKLFF	TGTGCCAGCAGTTCGGAGTGGATGGATGCAACTAATGAAAAACTGTTTTTT
TRBV10-3	once	TRBJ2-7	.	CAISGGSLSGSYEQYF	TGTGCCATCAGTGGCGGATCCTTGTCGGGTTCCTACGAGCAGTACTTC
TRBV5-1	few	TRBJ1-1	.	CASTWGGFNTEAFF	TGCGCCAGCACCTGGGGGGGGTTCAACACTGAAGCTTTCTTT